This T cell receptor beta chain was identified during a study of control samples from healthy donors and cancer patients. The CDR3 is made up of 15 amino acids. Germline CDR1 LNHNV, CDR2 YYDKDF (reference sequence). V lost 8 bases and J lost 7, with 18 bases in between. The method was immunoSEQ multiplex PCR; TCRdb's version includes in-frame clones alone and lacks a portion of them. This sample carries roughly 150,000 clones, over 85% of them seen once, and the ten largest clones take 5% to 7%. Sequenced: blood. The clonotype comes from a man in his late teens or twenties in good health. The rearrangement uses TRBV15 and TRBJ1-6, with a tentative D call TRBD1 (6 bases). DNA of the CDR3: TGTGCCACCCGAAAAGAACAGGGCCTGAATTCACCCCTCCACTTT. This gives the protein CATRKEQGLNSPLHF.